This T cell receptor (beta chain) originates from a study of blood T cell repertoires in COVID-19. As for the study in general: The origin of the acute and convalescent COVID-19 samples was the United States, Italy and Spain. Sample material is recorded as cDNA or gDNA derived from T cells, B-cell-depleted T cells, or PBMCs.

Germline V gene lookup returns CDR1 MDHEN and CDR2 SYDVKM. This CDR3 has 14 amino acids. V shed 6 bases and J shed 7 bases, with 16 bases lying between them. Authors' processing steps: The assay estimated nucleated cells by amplifying reference gene primers. Sequencing was performed with immunoSEQ multiplex PCR; in TCRdb, only in-frame clones are kept and a portion is missing. V, J and clone size reflect that table, while D and trimming were determined from the DNA. The repertoire consists of tens of thousands of clones, with approximately 88% occurring once and the leading ten covering roughly 2.3%. This clone was detected once.

V gene TRBV28 combines with J gene TRBJ1-5; D might be TRBD1 (6 bases). The sequence was collected from a human donor in a cohort sampled during active COVID-19. The sequencing sample was made of peripheral blood. The CDR3: CASRWEGGVQPQHF. For the CDR3, the DNA is TGTGCCAGCAGGTGGGAGGGGGGTGTACAGCCCCAGCATTTT.